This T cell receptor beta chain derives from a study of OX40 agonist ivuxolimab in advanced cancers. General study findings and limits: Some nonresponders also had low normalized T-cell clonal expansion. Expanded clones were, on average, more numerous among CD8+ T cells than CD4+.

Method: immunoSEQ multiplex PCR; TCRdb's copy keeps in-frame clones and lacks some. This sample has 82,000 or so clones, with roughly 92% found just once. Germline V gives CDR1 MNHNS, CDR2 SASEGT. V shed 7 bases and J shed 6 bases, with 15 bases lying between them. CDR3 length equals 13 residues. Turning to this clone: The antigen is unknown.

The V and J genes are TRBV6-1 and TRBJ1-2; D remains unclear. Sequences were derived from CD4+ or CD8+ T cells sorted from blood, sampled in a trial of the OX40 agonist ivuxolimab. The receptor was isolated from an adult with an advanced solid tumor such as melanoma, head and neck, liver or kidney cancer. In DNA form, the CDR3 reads TGTGCCAGCACCTTCAGTGGGAGTAATGGCTACACCTTC. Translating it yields CASTFSGSNGYTF.